Sequencing of this T cell receptor beta chain was carried out in a study of cytomegalovirus exposure and HLA in healthy donors. This clone was seen more than once but under ten times. Its antigen is not identified. The CDR3 runs 15 residues. CDR1 SGHDN and CDR2 FVKESK come from the germline V gene. J was trimmed by 3 bases and V by 4 bases; bases with no gene match: 3. Generated by immunoSEQ multiplex PCR, the TCRdb table keeps only in-frame clones and is missing some. The sample consists of roughly 60,000 clones, approximately 95% of them appearing once. Findings and caveats of the study: In the 120 or so validation repertoires, about 94% of cluster scores exceeded 0, per a later analysis. Despite most TCR sequences being rare, some public TCRs occurred in many donors. Confirmation was obtained in vitro that a few CMV-associated chains are specific for CMV antigens.

The sequencing sample was made of PBMCs. This receptor was taken from a woman aged 18-29 years in good health and CMV-seronegative. The V gene is TRBV14, the J gene TRBJ2-3; TRBD2 matches 11 bases. As DNA, the CDR3 is TGTGCCAGCAGCCCTGGGACTAGCGGAACAGATACGCAGTATTTT. It is translated as CASSPGTSGTDTQYF.